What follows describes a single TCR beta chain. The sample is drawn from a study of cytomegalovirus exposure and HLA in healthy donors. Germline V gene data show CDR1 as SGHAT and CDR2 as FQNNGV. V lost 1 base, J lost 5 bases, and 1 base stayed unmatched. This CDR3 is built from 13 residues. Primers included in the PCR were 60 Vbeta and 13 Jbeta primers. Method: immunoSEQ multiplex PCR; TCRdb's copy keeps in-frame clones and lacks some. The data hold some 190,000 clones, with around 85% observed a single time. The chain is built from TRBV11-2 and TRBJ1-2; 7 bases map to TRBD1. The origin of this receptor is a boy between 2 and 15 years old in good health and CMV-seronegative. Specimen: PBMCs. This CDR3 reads CASSLGQGYGYTF. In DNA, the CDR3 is TGTGCCAGCAGCTTAGGACAGGGATATGGCTACACCTTC. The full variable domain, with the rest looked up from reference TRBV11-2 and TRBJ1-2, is EAGVAQSPRYKIIEKRQSVAFWCNPISGHATLYWYQQILGQGPKLLIQFQNNGVVDDSQLPKDRFSAERLKGVDSTLKIQPAKLEDSAVYLCASSLGQGYGYTFGSGTRLTVV.